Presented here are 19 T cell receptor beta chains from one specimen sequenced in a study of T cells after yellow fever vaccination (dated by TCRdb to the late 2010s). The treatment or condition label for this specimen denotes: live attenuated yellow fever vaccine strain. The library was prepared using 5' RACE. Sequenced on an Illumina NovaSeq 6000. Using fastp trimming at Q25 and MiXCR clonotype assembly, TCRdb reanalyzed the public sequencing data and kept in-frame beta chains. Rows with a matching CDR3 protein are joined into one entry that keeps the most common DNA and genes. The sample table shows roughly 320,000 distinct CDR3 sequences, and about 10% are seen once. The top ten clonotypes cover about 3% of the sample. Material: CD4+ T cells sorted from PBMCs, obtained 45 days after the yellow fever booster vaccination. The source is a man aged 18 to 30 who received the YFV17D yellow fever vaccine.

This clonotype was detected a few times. The CDR3 coding sequence is TGCGCCAGCAGCATCAGGGTTGGTTTGGAAGCTTTCTTT. It codes for CASSIRVGLEAFF. V and J are TRBV5-1 and TRBJ1-1; D might be TRBD1 (5 bases). The germline gives CDR1 SGHRS, CDR2 YFSETQ. The length of the CDR3 is 13 residues. The V gene lost 4 bases and the J gene lost 8 bases, with 15 bases spanning the gap.

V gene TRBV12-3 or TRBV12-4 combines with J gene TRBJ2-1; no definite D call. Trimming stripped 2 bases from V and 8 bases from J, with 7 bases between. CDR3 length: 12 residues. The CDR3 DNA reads TGTGCCAGCAGTTTAATGGGCGATGAGCAGTTCTTC. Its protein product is CASSLMGDEQFF.

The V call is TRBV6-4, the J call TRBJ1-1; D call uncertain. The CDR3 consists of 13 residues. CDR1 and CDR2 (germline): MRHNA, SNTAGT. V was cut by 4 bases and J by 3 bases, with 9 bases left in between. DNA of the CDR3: TGTGCCAGCAGTGTCCAGTTGGACACTGAAGCTTTCTTT. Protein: CASSVQLDTEAFF.

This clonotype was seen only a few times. The CDR3 DNA sequence: TGTGCCAGCAGTGAACAGGGGACTAATTACGAGCAGTACTTC. Its translation is CASSEQGTNYEQYF. The chain combines TRBV2 with TRBJ2-7; tentatively, D is TRBD2 (7 bases). Germline V gene sequence: CDR1 SNHLY, CDR2 FYNNEI. This CDR3 has 14 residues. The V end was cut by 2 bases, the J end by 4 bases, with 12 bases between.

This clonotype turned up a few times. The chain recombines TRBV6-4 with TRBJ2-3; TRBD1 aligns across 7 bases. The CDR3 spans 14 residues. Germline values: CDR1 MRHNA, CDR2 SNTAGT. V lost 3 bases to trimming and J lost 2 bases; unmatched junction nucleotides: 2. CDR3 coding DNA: TGTGCCAGCAGTGAACAGGGGACCACAGATACGCAGTATTTT. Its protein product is CASSEQGTTDTQYF.

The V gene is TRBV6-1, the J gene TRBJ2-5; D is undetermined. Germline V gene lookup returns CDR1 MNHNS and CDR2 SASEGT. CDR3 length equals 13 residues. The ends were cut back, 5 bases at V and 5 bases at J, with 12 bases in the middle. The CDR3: CASSRTLLETQYF. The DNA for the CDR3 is TGTGCCAGCAGTAGAACTTTATTGGAGACCCAGTACTTC.

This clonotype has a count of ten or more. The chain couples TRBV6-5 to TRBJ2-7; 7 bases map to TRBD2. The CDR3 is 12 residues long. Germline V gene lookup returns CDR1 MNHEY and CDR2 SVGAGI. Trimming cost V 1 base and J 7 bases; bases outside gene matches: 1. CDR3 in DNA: TGTGCCAGCAGTTACTTGGGGGGGGAGCAGTACTTC. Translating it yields CASSYLGGEQYF.

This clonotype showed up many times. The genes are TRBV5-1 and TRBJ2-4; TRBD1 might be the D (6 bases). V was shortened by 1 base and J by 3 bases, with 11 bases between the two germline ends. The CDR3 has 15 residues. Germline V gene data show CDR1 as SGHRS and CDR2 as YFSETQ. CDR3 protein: CASSLTGSDKNIQYF. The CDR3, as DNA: TGCGCCAGCAGCTTGACAGGGAGTGACAAAAACATTCAGTACTTC.

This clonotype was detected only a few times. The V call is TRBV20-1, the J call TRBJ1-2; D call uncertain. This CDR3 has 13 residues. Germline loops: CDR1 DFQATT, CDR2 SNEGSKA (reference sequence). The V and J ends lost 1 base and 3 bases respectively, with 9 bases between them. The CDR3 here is CSARVNAHYGYTF. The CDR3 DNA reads TGCAGTGCTAGAGTGAATGCGCACTATGGCTACACCTTC.

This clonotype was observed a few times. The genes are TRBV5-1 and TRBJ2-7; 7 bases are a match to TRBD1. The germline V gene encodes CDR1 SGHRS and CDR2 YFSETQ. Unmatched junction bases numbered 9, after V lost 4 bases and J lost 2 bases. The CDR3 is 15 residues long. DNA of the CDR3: TGCGCCAGCAGCGTGGCCCGGGACAGAACCTACGAGCAGTACGTC. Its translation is CASSVARDRTYEQYV.

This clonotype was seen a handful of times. The CDR3 nucleotides are TGTGCCAGCTCACCCTCGGGACAGGGAAGGGGAGAGACCCAGTACTTC. It is translated as CASSPSGQGRGETQYF. V usage is TRBV18 and J usage is TRBJ2-5; 9 bases map to TRBD1. Losses at the gene ends were 3 bases for V and 4 bases for J; bases not matched to a gene: 9. The CDR3 consists of 16 residues. The V gene's germline CDR1 is KGHSH and CDR2 LQKENI. The variable domain in full, completed from reference TRBV18 and TRBJ2-5, reads NAGVMQNPRHLVRRRGQEARLRCSPMKGHSHVYWYRQLPEEGLKFMVYLQKENIIDESGMPKERFSAEFPKEGPSILRIQQVVRGDSAAYFCASSPSGQGRGETQYFGPGTRLLVL.

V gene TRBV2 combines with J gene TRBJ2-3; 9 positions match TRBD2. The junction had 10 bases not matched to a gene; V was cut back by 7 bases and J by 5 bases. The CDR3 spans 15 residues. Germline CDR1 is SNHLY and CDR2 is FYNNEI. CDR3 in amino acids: CASNLERGVVDTQYF. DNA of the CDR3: TGTGCCAGCAACTTGGAGCGGGGGGTTGTAGATACGCAGTATTTT.

The CDR3 nucleotides read TGCGCCAGCAACTGGACAGGGAGCTCGAGTGAGCAGTTCTTC. This gives the protein CASNWTGSSSEQFF. This chain links TRBV23-1 with TRBJ2-1; 8 nucleotides line up with TRBD1. TRBV23-1 is an ORF for which the function is uncertain. The CDR3 runs 14 residues. V shed 7 bases, J shed 9 bases, and the junction held 11 bases outside the gene matches.

The CDR3: CASRKKGADTQYF. The CDR3 DNA is TGTGCCAGCAGAAAAAAGGGGGCAGATACGCAGTATTTT. The rearrangement links TRBV7-2 to TRBJ2-3, with D possibly being TRBD1 (6 bases). CDR1 and CDR2 from the germline V gene are SGHTA and FQGNSA. V shed 6 bases and J shed 4 bases, with 11 bases lying between them. The CDR3 is made up of 13 amino acids.

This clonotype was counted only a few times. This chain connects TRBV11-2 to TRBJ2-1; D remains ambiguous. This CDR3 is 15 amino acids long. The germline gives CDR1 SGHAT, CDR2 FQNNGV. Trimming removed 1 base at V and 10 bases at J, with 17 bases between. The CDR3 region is CASSLGWQIQWEQFF. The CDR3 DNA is TGTGCCAGCAGCTTAGGTTGGCAGATACAATGGGAGCAGTTCTTC.

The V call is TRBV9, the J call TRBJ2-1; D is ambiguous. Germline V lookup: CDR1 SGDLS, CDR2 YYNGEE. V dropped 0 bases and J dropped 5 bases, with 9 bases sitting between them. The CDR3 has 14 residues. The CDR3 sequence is CASSVVADNNEQFF. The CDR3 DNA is TGTGCCAGCAGCGTAGTGGCAGACAACAATGAGCAGTTCTTC. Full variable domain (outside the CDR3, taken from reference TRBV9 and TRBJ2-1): DSGVTQTPKHLITATGQRVTLRCSPRSGDLSVYWYQQSLDQGLQFLIQYYNGEERAKGNILERFSAQQFPDLHSELNLSSLELGDSALYFCASSVVADNNEQFFGPGTRLTVL.

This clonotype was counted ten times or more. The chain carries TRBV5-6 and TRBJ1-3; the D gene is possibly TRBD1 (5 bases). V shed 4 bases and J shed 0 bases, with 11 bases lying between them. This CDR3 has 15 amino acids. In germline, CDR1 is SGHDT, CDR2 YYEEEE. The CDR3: CASSLGRNSGNTIYF. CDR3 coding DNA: TGTGCCAGCAGCCTGGGACGGAACTCTGGAAACACCATATATTTT.

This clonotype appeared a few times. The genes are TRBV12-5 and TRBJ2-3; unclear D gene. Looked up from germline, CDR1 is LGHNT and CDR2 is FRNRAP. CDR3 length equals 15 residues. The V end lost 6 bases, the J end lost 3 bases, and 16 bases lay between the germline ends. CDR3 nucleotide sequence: TGTGCTAGTGGGGCAGGCCTAATTAGGACAGATACGCAGTATTTT. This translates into CASGAGLIRTDTQYF.

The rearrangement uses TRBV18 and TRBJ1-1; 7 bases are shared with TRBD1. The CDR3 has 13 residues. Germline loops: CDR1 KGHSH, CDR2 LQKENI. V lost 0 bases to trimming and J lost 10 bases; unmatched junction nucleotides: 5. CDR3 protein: CASSPPGTDRAFF. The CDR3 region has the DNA TGTGCCAGCTCACCACCTGGGACAGACCGAGCTTTCTTT.